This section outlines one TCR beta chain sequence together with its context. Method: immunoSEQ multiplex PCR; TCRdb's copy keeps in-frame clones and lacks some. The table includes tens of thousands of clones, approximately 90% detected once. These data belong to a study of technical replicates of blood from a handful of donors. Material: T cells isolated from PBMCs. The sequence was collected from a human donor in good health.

The CDR3 coding sequence is TGTGCCAGCAGCTTAGCGGCAGGGGAATCCTACGAGCAGTACTTC. Protein product: CASSLAAGESYEQYF. The chain recombines TRBV7-9 with TRBJ2-7; D might be TRBD1 (6 bases). With 0 bases removed from V and 1 base from J, the gap between germline ends came to 10 bases. Looked up from germline, CDR1 is SEHNR and CDR2 is FQNEAQ (reference sequence). This CDR3 comprises 15 residues.